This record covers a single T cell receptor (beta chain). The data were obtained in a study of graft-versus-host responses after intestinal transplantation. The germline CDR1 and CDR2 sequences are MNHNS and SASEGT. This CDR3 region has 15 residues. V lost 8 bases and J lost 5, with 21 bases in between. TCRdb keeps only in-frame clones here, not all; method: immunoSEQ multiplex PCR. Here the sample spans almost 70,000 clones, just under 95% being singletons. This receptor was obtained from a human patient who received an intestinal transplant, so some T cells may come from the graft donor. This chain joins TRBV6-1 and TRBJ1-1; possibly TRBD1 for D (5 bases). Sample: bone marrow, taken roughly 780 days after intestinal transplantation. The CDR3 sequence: CASRPGRGQGTEAFF. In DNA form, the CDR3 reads TGTGCCAGCCGTCCAGGGAGAGGCCAAGGAACTGAAGCTTTCTTT.